The rows below give T cell receptor beta chains drawn from one sample of a study of OX40 agonist ivuxolimab in advanced cancers. The protocol was immunoSEQ multiplex PCR, while the TCRdb copy is restricted to in-frame clones and leaves out a portion. The repertoire holds roughly 120,000 clones, with over 75% as singletons. This specimen was CD4+ or CD8+ T cells sorted from blood, taken in a trial of the OX40 agonist ivuxolimab. The receptors were sampled from an adult with an advanced solid tumor such as melanoma, head and neck, liver or kidney cancer. Both conserved end residues are part of each CDR3. The D gene is left open where the match is weak. Part of the rows lack a size; the others show once, few, many or a class for expanded clones.

- - TRBJ2-5 TRBV4-1 CASSLWAQPGETQYF TGCGCCAGCAGCCTTTGGGCCCAGCCCGGGGAGACCCAGTACTTC
- - TRBJ2-5 TRBV6-1 CASRITGIGTQYF TGTGCCAGCAGGATAACCGGGATCGGGACCCAGTACTTC
TRBD2 - TRBJ2-1 TRBV28 CASSPGLAGNEQFF TGTGCCAGCAGCCCCGGACTAGCGGGGAATGAGCAGTTCTTC
- once TRBJ2-1 TRBV6-5 CASSYSGAGVYNEQFF TGTGCCAGCAGTTACTCTGGCGCAGGGGTCTACAATGAGCAGTTCTTC
- - TRBJ2-2 TRBV11-2 CASSLLQGSGGELFF TGTGCCAGCAGCTTACTACAGGGTTCGGGCGGGGAGCTGTTTTTT
TRBD2 - TRBJ2-3 TRBV29-1 CTITGGDRGTDTQYF TGCACCATTACTGGGGGGGATCGTGGGACAGATACGCAGTATTTT
TRBD1 - TRBJ1-5 TRBV28 CASSSLQGGSQPQHF TGTGCCAGCAGTTCCCTTCAGGGGGGGAGTCAGCCCCAGCATTTT
- - TRBJ1-3 TRBV13 CASSLARTSGNTIYF TGTGCCAGCAGCCTCGCTCGCACCTCTGGAAACACCATATATTTT
- - TRBJ2-1 TRBV7-8 CASSLVGTEQFF TGTGCCAGCAGCTTAGTAGGTACTGAGCAGTTCTTC
- - TRBJ1-2 TRBV6-5 CASREVGNYGYTF TGTGCCAGCCGGGAGGTGGGGAACTATGGCTACACCTTC
- - TRBJ1-1 TRBV19 CASSPGANTEAFF TGTGCCAGTAGCCCCGGGGCGAACACTGAAGCTTTCTTT
TRBD2 once TRBJ2-7 TRBV5-6 CASSRGESSYEQYF TGTGCCAGCAGCCGGGGGGAGAGCTCCTACGAGCAGTACTTC
- - TRBJ1-4 TRBV5-1 CASSSLPGSNEKLFF TGCGCCAGCAGCTCCCTCCCGGGTTCTAATGAAAAACTGTTTTTT
- few TRBJ1-6 TRBV6-5 CASSLQGYQSPLHF TGTGCCAGCAGCCTACAGGGCTACCAATCACCCCTCCACTTT
TRBD2 - TRBJ2-3 TRBV6-1 CASRSFGRGEDTQYF TGTGCCAGCAGGAGCTTCGGGCGGGGGGAAGATACGCAGTATTTT
- - TRBJ2-7 TRBV11-2 CASSLTGTAEQYF TGTGCCAGCAGCTTAACGGGGACGGCCGAGCAGTACTTC
- - TRBJ2-2 TRBV6-1 CASSELWGVELFF TGTGCCAGCAGTGAATTATGGGGAGTGGAGCTGTTTTTT
TRBD2 - TRBJ2-6 TRBV30 CAWSWGGPHSGANVLTF TGTGCCTGGAGTTGGGGGGGACCCCACTCTGGGGCCAACGTCCTGACTTTC
- once TRBJ2-4 TRBV5-8 CASSFTVAKNIQYF TGTGCCAGCAGCTTCACGGTAGCCAAAAACATTCAGTACTTC
TRBD2 - TRBJ2-1 TRBV28 CASSLSSAGGSDEQFF TGTGCCAGCAGTTTAAGTTCCGCGGGGGGGAGCGATGAGCAGTTCTTC
- once TRBJ1-1 TRBV10-3 CAIRMTPNTEAFF TGTGCCATCAGGATGACACCGAACACTGAAGCTTTCTTT
- - TRBJ2-7 TRBV7-2 CASRSLGLGASEQYF TGTGCCAGCAGGTCCCTGGGGCTTGGGGCTTCCGAGCAGTACTTC
- - TRBJ1-1 TRBV6-5 CASSLSGGTNTEAFF TGTGCCAGCAGCCTTTCCGGGGGCACGAACACTGAAGCTTTCTTT
TRBD1 - TRBJ1-2 TRBV6-5 CASSRDRGAGYTF TGTGCCAGCAGCCGAGACAGGGGGGCTGGCTACACCTTC
- - TRBJ1-6 TRBV2 CASSARGREPNSPLHF TGTGCCAGCAGTGCTCGGGGCAGGGAACCTAATTCACCCCTCCACTTT
TRBD1 few TRBJ1-5 TRBV30 CAWSSGGRQPQHF TGTGCCTGGAGCTCAGGGGGCAGACAGCCCCAGCATTTT
- - TRBJ1-4 TRBV18 CASSPSMLATNEKLFF TGTGCCAGCTCACCCTCCATGCTTGCAACTAATGAAAAACTGTTTTTT
- - TRBJ2-3 TRBV11-3 CASSPGLFTDTQYF TGTGCCAGCAGCCCCGGACTATTCACAGATACGCAGTATTTT
TRBD1 - TRBJ2-5 TRBV2 CASTEQGAPRETQYF TGTGCCAGCACCGAGCAGGGGGCGCCCCGCGAGACCCAGTACTTC
TRBD2 - TRBJ2-7 TRBV7-2 CASSLPSGGAGEQYF TGTGCCAGCAGCTTACCTAGCGGGGGGGCCGGCGAGCAGTACTTC
- - TRBJ2-3 TRBV28 CASSLYPAQYF TGTGCCAGCAGTTTATATCCCGCGCAGTATTTT
- few TRBJ2-5 TRBV19 CASRATGEETQYF TGTGCCAGTAGGGCCACAGGCGAAGAGACCCAGTACTTC
TRBD1 - TRBJ1-2 TRBV7-6 CASSLVGTGASPYGYTF TGTGCCAGCAGCTTAGTTGGGACAGGGGCTTCCCCCTATGGCTACACCTTC
TRBD1 - TRBJ1-5 TRBV4-3 CASSQGQGCQPQHF TGCGCCAGCAGCCAAGGACAGGGGTGTCAGCCCCAGCATTTT
- - TRBJ1-2 TRBV9 CASSNGPQANYGYTF TGTGCCAGCAGCAACGGACCCCAAGCTAACTATGGCTACACCTTC
TRBD1 - TRBJ1-1 TRBV7-9 CASSSGPRGDTEAFF TGTGCCAGCAGCTCAGGGCCCAGGGGGGACACTGAAGCTTTCTTT
- - TRBJ2-3 TRBV11-3 CASSSGDTQYF TGTGCCAGCAGCTCCGGGGATACGCAGTATTTT
- - TRBJ2-1 TRBV7-9 CASSLGQERGTYNEQFF TGTGCCAGCAGCTTAGGGCAGGAACGGGGGACCTACAATGAGCAGTTCTTC
TRBD2 once TRBJ2-3 TRBV6-1 CASRATSGGPDTQYF TGTGCCAGCAGGGCTACTAGCGGGGGGCCAGATACGCAGTATTTT
- - TRBJ2-7 TRBV18 CASSPRASPNEQYF TGTGCCAGCTCACCCAGGGCGAGCCCCAACGAGCAGTACTTC
- - TRBJ1-5 TRBV7-2 CASSLDVGNQPQHF TGTGCCAGCAGCTTAGATGTAGGCAATCAGCCCCAGCATTTT
- - TRBJ1-1 TRBV19 CASSIEAVNTEAFF TGTGCCAGTAGTATAGAGGCAGTGAACACTGAAGCTTTCTTT
- - TRBJ1-2 TRBV30 CAWSASVGGYGYTF TGTGCCTGGAGTGCCTCGGTGGGTGGCTATGGCTACACCTTC
TRBD1 - TRBJ1-4 TRBV7-2 CASSSAGTVNEKLFF TGTGCCAGCAGCTCAGCCGGGACAGTTAATGAAAAACTGTTTTTT
TRBD2 once TRBJ2-3 TRBV28 CASSRWVAGSERDTQYF TGTGCCAGCAGTCGTTGGGTAGCGGGCTCTGAGAGAGATACGCAGTATTTT
- - TRBJ2-5 TRBV4-1 CASSQDPAGVETQYF TGCGCCAGCAGCCAAGATCCCGCAGGGGTAGAGACCCAGTACTTC
- - TRBJ1-4 TRBV28 CASSLGPNEKLFF TGTGCCAGCAGTTTGGGGCCTAATGAAAAACTGTTTTTT
- few TRBJ2-7 TRBV7-2 CASSSDGVRPLEQYF TGTGCCAGCAGCTCTGACGGTGTGCGGCCCCTCGAGCAGTACTTC
- - TRBJ2-3 TRBV10-1 CASSSGGHGTDTQYF TGCGCCAGCAGCTCCGGGGGGCATGGCACAGATACGCAGTATTTT
TRBD1 - TRBJ1-5 TRBV7-9 CASSLGQGSNQPQHF TGTGCCAGCAGCCTAGGACAGGGAAGCAATCAGCCCCAGCATTTT
TRBD1 - TRBJ1-4 TRBV5-1 CASSTGQGGFSGKLFF TGCGCCAGCAGCACCGGACAGGGGGGTTTTTCGGGGAAACTGTTTTTT
- once TRBJ2-3 TRBV12-2 CASRSLEGSGGAVDTQYF TGTGCAAGTCGCTCTCTAGAAGGGAGCGGGGGGGCCGTAGATACGCAGTATTTT
TRBD1 - TRBJ1-2 TRBV28 CASSMGQGRKGNTF TGTGCCAGCAGTATGGGACAGGGGCGTAAAGGGAACACCTTC
TRBD2 - TRBJ2-4 TRBV30 CAWKGPGLAGVQGNIQYF TGTGCCTGGAAGGGACCAGGACTAGCGGGGGTTCAGGGAAACATTCAGTACTTC